This T cell receptor (beta chain) came from a study of T cells in Graves' hyperthyroidism and ophthalmopathy. This clonotype was picked up many times. Its antigen is unknown. Study-wide results and caveats: Most clonotypes expanded in thyroid above 0.001 were likewise present in blood. For ophthalmopathy, model prediction preceded onset by a median around six months.

Germline V gene data show CDR1 as SNHLY and CDR2 as FYNNEI. The CDR3 is 11 residues long. Trimming cost V 3 bases and J 6 bases, with 6 bases left between them. Each diagnosis was grounded in clinical symptoms, serum thyroxine and TRAb, thyroid ultrasound, and orbital computed tomography. The source material, RNA transcripts, was used to amplify TCR beta CDR3 regions. The HTBI primer set drove a first-round RT-PCR of the TCR CDR3. MiXCR, run by TCRdb on the multiplex PCR reads, gives a single entry per CDR3 protein. The sample includes under 700,000 distinct CDR3 sequences, around 45% of them seen just once.

The sequence came from a woman between 18 and 29 years old with Graves' hyperthyroidism. The gene calls are TRBV2 and TRBJ2-7, with no clear D. Sequencing was performed on peripheral blood or thyroid tissue (not recorded which). CDR3 DNA sequence: TGTGCCAGCAGTGAGTCCGGCGAGCAGTACTTC. This codes for CASSESGEQYF.